This TCR beta chain was obtained from a study of technical replicates of blood from a handful of donors. The data were produced by immunoSEQ multiplex PCR, yet TCRdb's version contains in-frame clones alone and is incomplete. The sample lists around 84,000 clones, roughly 98% occurring once. Deletions cut 5 bases from V and 3 bases from J, with 11 bases between. Germline V gene lookup returns CDR1 SGDLS and CDR2 YYNGEE. This CDR3 contains 13 residues. This TCR came from a human donor in good health. The sequencing input was T cells isolated from PBMCs. The V gene is TRBV9, the J gene TRBJ2-5; D unresolved. DNA of the CDR3: TGTGCCAGCAGGAGTCCTGAAAAAGAGACCCAGTACTTC. Protein: CASRSPEKETQYF.